This TCR beta chain emerged from a study of spatial heterogeneity in lung cancer. Study-level information: The donors, 72 patients with untreated early-stage non-small cell lung cancer, provided the samples. Researchers sequenced follow-up PBMC samples if they had them, and these came a median of roughly two years after resection.

Every TCR cDNA molecule bore a unique molecular identifier. MiXCR, applied by TCRdb to the 5' RACE reads, yields one record per CDR3 protein. The sample consists of about 52,000 distinct CDR3 sequences, roughly 7.4% of them appearing once. Time point meaning: blood at routine non-recurrence follow-up after resection. Unsorted tumor, nontumor lung tissue or cryopreserved PBMC supplied the whole RNA. This CDR3 is built from 17 residues. The germline V gene encodes CDR1 SGHVS and CDR2 FQNEAQ. The J segment lost 3 bases and the V segment lost 1 base, leaving 9 bases of the junction unmatched. This clonotype was picked up many times.

The source was PBMCs, collected at follow-up. The chain couples TRBV7-8 to TRBJ1-5; 7 bases fit TRBD1. This clonotype was sampled from a female donor with early-stage non-small cell lung cancer. CDR3 protein: CASSLEAQTGFNQPQHF. The CDR3 DNA follows: TGTGCCAGCAGCTTAGAGGCCCAGACAGGGTTCAATCAGCCCCAGCATTTT.